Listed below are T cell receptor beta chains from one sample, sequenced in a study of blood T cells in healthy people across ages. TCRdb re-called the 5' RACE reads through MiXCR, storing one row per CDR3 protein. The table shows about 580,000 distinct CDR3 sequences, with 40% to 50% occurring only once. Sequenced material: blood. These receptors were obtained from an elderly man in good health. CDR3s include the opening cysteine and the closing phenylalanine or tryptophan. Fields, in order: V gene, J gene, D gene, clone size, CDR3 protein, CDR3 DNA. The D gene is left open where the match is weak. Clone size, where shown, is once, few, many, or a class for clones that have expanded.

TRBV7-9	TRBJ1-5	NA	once	CASSLVGDGQPQHF	TGTGCCAGCAGCTTAGTTGGTGACGGTCAGCCCCAGCATTTT
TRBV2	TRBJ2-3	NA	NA	CASKTEVADTQYF	TGTGCCAGCAAGACGGAGGTAGCGGATACGCAGTATTTT
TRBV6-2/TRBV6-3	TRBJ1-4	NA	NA	CASKDQGVEKLFF	TGTGCCAGCAAGGACCAGGGAGTGGAAAAACTGTTTTTT
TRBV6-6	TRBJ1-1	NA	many	CASEIGQVNTEAFF	TGTGCCAGCGAAATAGGACAAGTGAACACTGAAGCTTTCTTT
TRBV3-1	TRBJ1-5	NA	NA	CASSEGPNANQPQHF	TGTGCCAGCAGCGAGGGCCCCAACGCCAATCAGCCCCAGCATTTT
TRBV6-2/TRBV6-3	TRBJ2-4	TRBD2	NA	CASRTRAGVSDIQYF	TGTGCCAGCAGGACTAGAGCGGGAGTCTCTGACATTCAGTACTTC
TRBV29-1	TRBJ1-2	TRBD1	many	CSVVRTGGCGYTF	TGCAGCGTTGTTCGGACAGGGGGTTGTGGCTACACCTTC
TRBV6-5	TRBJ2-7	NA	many	CASTPAPAHYEQYF	TGTGCCAGCACCCCAGCCCCAGCCCATTACGAGCAGTACTTC
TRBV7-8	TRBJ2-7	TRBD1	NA	CASSPLTGEYEQYF	TGTGCCAGCAGCCCGCTCACAGGGGAATACGAGCAGTACTTC
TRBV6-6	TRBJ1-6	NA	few	CASNPRGSGLRNSPLHF	TGTGCCAGCAACCCTAGGGGCTCAGGGTTGAGGAATTCACCCCTCCACTTT
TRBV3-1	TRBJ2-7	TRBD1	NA	CASSRQGDEQYF	TGTGCCAGCAGCCGACAGGGAGACGAGCAGTACTTC
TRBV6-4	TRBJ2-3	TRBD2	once	CASRGTSGGSTTDTQYF	TGTGCCAGCAGGGGGACTAGCGGGGGGTCAACCACAGATACGCAGTATTTT
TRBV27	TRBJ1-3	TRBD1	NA	CASSLRRGPGNTIYF	TGTGCCAGCAGTCTGCGGAGGGGGCCTGGAAACACCATATATTTT
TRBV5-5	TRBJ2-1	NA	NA	CASSSSVGGYNEQFF	TGTGCCAGCAGCTCTAGCGTAGGAGGGTACAATGAGCAGTTCTTC